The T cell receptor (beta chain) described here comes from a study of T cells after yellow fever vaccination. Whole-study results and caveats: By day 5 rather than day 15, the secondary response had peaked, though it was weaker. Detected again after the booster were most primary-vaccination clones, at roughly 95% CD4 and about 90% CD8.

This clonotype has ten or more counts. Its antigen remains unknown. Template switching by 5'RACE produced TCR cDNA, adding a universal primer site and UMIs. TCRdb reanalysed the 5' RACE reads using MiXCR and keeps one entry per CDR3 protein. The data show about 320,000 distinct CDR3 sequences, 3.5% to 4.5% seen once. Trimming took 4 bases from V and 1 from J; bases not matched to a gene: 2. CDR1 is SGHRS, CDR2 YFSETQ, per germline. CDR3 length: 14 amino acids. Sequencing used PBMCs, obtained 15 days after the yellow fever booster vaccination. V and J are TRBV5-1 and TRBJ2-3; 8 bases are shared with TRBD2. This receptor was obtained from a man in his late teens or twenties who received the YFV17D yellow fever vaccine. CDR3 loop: CASSRGGGTDTQYF. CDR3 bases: TGCGCCAGCAGCCGGGGGGGCGGCACAGATACGCAGTATTTT.